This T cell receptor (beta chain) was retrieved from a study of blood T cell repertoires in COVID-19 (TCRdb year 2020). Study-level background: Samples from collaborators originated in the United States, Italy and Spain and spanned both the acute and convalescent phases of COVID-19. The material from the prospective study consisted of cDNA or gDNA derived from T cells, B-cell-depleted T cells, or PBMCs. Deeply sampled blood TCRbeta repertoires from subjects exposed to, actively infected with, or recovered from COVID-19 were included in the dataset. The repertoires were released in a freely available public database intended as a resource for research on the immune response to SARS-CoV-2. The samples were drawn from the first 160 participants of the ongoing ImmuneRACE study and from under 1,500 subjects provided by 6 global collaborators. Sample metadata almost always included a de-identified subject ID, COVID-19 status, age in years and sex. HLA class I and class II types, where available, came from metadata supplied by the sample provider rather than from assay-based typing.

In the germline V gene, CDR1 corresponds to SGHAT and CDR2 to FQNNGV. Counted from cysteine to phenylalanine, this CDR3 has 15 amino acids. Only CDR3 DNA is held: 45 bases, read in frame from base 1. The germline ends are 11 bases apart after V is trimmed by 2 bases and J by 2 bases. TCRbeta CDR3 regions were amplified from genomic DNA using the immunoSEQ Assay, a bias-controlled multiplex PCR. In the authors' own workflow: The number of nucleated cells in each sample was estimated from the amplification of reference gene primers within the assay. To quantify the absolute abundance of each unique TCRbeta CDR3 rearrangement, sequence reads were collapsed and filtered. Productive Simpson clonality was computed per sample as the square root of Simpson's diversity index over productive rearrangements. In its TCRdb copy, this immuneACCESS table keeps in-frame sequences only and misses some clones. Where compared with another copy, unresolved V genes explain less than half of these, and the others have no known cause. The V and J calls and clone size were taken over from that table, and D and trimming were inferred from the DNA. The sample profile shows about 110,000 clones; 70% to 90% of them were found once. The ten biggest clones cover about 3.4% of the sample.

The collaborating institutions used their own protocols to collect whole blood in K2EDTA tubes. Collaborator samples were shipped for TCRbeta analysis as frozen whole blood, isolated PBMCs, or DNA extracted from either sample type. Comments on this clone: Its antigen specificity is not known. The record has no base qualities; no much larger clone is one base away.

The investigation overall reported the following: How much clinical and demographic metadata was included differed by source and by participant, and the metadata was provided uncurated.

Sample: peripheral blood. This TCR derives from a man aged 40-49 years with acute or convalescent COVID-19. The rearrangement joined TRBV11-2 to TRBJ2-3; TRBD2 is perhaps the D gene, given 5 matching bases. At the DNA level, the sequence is TGTGCCAGCAGCTTATTCGGGGTGGACACAGATACGCAGTATTTT. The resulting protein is CASSLFGVDTDTQYF.